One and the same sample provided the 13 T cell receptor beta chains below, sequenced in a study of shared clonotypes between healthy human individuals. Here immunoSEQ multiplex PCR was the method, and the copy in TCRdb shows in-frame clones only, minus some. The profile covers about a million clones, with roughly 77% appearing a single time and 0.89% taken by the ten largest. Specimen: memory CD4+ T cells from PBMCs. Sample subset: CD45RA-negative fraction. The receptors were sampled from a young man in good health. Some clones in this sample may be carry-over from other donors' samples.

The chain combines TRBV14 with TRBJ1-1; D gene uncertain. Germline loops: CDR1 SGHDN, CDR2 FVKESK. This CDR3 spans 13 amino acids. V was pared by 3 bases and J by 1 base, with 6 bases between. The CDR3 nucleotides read TGTGCCAGCAGCCAGCGGCGGAACACTGAAGCTTTCTTT. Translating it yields CASSQRRNTEAFF.

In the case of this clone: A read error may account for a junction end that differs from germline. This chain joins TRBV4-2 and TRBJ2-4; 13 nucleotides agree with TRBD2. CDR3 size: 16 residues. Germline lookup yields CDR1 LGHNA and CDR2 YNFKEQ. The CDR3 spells CASSDIKPGLAGTWNF. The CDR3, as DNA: TGTGCCAGCAGCGATATAAAGCCGGGACTAGCGGGAACATGGAACTTC.

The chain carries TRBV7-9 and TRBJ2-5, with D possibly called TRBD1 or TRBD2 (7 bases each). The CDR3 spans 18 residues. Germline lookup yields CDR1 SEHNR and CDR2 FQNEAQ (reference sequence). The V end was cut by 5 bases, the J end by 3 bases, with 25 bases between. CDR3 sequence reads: CASSLYAGGGGRKETQYF. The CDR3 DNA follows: TGTGCCAGCAGCCTTTACGCAGGGGGAGGGGGAAGAAAAGAGACCCAGTACTTC.

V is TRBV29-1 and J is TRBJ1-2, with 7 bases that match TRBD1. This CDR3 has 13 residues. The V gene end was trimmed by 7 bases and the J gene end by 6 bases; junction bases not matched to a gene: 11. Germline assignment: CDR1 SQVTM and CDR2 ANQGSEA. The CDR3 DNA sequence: TGCAGCGCTCTCCGGGACAGTGAGAATGGCTACACCTTC. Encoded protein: CSALRDSENGYTF.

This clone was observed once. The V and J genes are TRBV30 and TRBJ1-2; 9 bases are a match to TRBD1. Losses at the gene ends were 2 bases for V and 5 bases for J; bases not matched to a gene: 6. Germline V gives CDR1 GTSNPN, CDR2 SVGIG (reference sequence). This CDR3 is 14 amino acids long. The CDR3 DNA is TGTGCCTGGAGTCGGGACAGGGTGGGGTATGGCTACACCTTC. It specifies CAWSRDRVGYGYTF.

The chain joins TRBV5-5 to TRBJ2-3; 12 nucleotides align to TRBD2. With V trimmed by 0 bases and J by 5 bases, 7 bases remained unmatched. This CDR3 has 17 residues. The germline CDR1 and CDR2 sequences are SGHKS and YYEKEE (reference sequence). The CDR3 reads CASSLVPSGRGVDTQYF. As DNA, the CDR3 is TGTGCCAGCAGCTTGGTCCCTAGCGGGAGGGGTGTAGATACGCAGTATTTT.

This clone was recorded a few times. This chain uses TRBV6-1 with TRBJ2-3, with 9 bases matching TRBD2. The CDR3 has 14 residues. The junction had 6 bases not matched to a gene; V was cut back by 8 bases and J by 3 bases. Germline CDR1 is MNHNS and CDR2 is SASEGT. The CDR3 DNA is TGTGCCAGCCTTATAGCGGGAGAGACAGATACGCAGTATTTT. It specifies CASLIAGETDTQYF.

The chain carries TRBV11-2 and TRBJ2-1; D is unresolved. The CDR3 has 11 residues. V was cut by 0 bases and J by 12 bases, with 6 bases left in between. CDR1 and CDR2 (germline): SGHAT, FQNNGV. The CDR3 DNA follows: TGTGCCAGCAGCTTAGATTTTCGGCAGTTCTTC. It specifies CASSLDFRQFF.

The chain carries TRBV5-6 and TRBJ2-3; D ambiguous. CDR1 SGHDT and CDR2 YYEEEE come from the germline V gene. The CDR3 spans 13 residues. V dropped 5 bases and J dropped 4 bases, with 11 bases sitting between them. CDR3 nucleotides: TGTGCCAGCAGGGAGCGTCGACCAGATACGCAGTATTTT. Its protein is CASRERRPDTQYF.

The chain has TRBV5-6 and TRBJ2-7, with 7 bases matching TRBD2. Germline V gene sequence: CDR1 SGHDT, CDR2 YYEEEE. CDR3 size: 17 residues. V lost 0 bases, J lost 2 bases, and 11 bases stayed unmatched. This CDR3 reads CASSLGGVGGNPYEQYF. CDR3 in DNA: TGTGCCAGCAGCTTGGGTGGCGTCGGGGGGAACCCCTACGAGCAGTACTTC.

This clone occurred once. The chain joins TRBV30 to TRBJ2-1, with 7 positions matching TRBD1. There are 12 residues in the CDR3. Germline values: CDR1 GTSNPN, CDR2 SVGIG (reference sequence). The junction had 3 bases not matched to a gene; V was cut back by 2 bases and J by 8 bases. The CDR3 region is CAWSRQGYEQFF. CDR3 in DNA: TGTGCCTGGAGTCGACAGGGCTATGAGCAGTTCTTC.

The CDR3 DNA follows: TGTGCCAGCAGTAACGACAGGGGCGGTCAGCCCCAGCATTTT. Translated, it gives CASSNDRGGQPQHF. The chain uses TRBV28 and TRBJ1-5; 8 positions match TRBD1. The ends lost 5 bases at V and 6 bases at J; junction bases unmatched: 6. The CDR3 consists of 14 residues. Germline V gives CDR1 MDHEN, CDR2 SYDVKM.

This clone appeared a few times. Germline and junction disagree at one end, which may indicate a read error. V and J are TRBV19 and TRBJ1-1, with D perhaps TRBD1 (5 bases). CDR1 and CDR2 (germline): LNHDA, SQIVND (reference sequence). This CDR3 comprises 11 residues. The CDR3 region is CASRTRDPKVF. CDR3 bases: TGTGCCAGTAGAACCCGGGACCCTAAAGTCTTT.